This TCR beta chain was identified during a study of early T cells in non-severe SARS-CoV-2 infection. At the level of the study: Bulk RNA isolated from unsorted whole blood underwent sequencing; chains were not paired. Broader study findings: Clonotype matching in VDJdb favored anti-spike CD8 responses and did not capture private and CD4 specificities.

This clonotype was seen a handful of times. Antigen: not known. An end of the junction does not agree with germline; a read error may underlie this. MiXCR, run by TCRdb on the 5' RACE reads, gives a single entry per CDR3 protein. This sample carries about 43,000 distinct CDR3 sequences, about 11% of them seen once, and the ten largest clones take roughly 9.7%. This CDR3 is built from 12 residues. CDR1 LGHDT and CDR2 YNNKEL come from the germline V gene (reference sequence). The rearrangement links TRBV3-1 to TRBJ2-7; a possible D gene is TRBD2 (7 bases). The sequencing sample was made of whole blood. The receptor was isolated from an adult who was a healthcare worker with PCR-confirmed SARS-CoV-2 infection or an uninfected control (not recorded which). CDR3 sequence reads: CASSQERGGPDF. CDR3 in DNA: TGTGCCAGCAGCCAAGAAAGGGGGGGCCCTGACTTC.